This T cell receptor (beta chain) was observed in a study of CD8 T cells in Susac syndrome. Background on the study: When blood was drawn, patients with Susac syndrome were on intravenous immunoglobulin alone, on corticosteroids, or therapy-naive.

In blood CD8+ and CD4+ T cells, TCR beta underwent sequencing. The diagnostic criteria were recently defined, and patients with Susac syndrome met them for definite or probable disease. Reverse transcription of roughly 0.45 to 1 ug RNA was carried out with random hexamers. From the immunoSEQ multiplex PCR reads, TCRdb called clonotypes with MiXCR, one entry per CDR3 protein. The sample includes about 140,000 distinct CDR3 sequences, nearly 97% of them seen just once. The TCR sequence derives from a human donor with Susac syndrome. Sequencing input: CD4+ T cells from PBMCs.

Here the CDR3 reads CASSWTGGTGELFF. The DNA of the CDR3 is TGTGCCAGCAGCTGGACAGGCGGCACCGGGGAGCTGTTTTTT. The chain recombines TRBV7-9 with TRBJ2-2; 7 bases match TRBD1. V was clipped by 4 bases and J by 4 bases; unmatched bases: 3. The CDR3 has 14 residues. Germline CDR1 SEHNR, CDR2 FQNEAQ (reference sequence). The full variable domain, rest sourced from reference TRBV7-9 and TRBJ2-2, is DTGVSQNPRHKITKRGQNVTFRCDPISEHNRLYWYRQTLGQGPEFLTYFQNEAQLEKSRLLSDRFSAERPKGSFSTLEIQRTEQGDSAMYLCASSWTGGTGELFFGEGSRLTVL.